These 9 T cell receptor beta chains share one sample of origin, sequenced in a study of regulatory T cells in long-lasting Graves disease. The time point was: persistent/refractory GD, antithyroid drugs over 5 years with positive TRAb. The TCR library used RNA extracted from PBMCs. Relying on iRepertoire HTBI primers and Arm-PCR of CDR3 regions, the team built TCR beta libraries. TCRdb reanalysed the multiplex PCR reads using MiXCR and keeps one entry per CDR3 protein. This sample carries about 470,000 distinct CDR3 sequences, about a fifth of them seen once, and the ten largest clones take roughly 7.1%. The sequenced sample was peripheral blood mononuclear cells (PBMCs), obtained when the disease was refractory, from a patient treated with antithyroid drugs. These receptors all stem from a female donor with Graves disease.

There are many counts of this clonotype. The rearrangement joins TRBV20-1 to TRBJ1-5, with D unresolved. Per the germline V gene, CDR1 is DFQATT and CDR2 is SNEGSKA (reference sequence). Trimming stripped 3 bases from V and 1 base from J, with 10 bases between. This CDR3 contains 14 residues. The CDR3 loop reads CSASGQTSNQPQHF. CDR3 nucleotide sequence: TGCAGTGCTAGTGGGCAGACAAGCAATCAGCCCCAGCATTTT.

The chain has TRBV24-1 and TRBJ2-7; D remains ambiguous. Germline V gene data show CDR1 as KGHDR and CDR2 as SFDVKD. The V gene lost 4 bases and the J gene lost 2 bases, with 11 bases spanning the gap. This CDR3 has 14 residues. CDR3 in amino acids: CATSDPDQAYEQYF. The CDR3 nucleotides read TGTGCCACCAGTGACCCAGACCAAGCCTACGAGCAGTACTTC.

The J gene is TRBJ1-6, the V gene TRBV7-9; the D is unclear. V lost 1 base, J lost 8 bases, and 6 bases lay in between. The CDR3 consists of 13 residues. Per the germline V gene, CDR1 is SEHNR and CDR2 is FQNEAQ (reference sequence). As DNA, the CDR3 is TGTGCCAGCAGCTTAGTTGCGGATTCACCCCTCCACTTT. It yields the protein CASSLVADSPLHF.

This chain joins TRBV20-1 and TRBJ1-4; tentatively, D is TRBD1 (5 bases). CDR1 DFQATT and CDR2 SNEGSKA come from the germline V gene (reference sequence). The CDR3 is made up of 14 amino acids. V was clipped by 6 bases and J by 3 bases, with 14 bases between them. The chain's CDR3 is CSASTETANEKLFF. Here the CDR3 DNA reads TGCAGTGCGTCGACAGAGACAGCTAATGAAAAACTGTTTTTT.

V is TRBV19 and J is TRBJ2-1; 11 bases are a match to TRBD2. CDR3 length equals 17 residues. Looked up from germline, CDR1 is LNHDA and CDR2 is SQIVND (reference sequence). V gave up 0 bases and J gave up 5 bases; unmatched junction bases: 6. The CDR3 DNA follows: TGTGCCAGTAGTATAGATGGTAGCGGGAGGGAAGACAATGAGCAGTTCTTC. It translates to CASSIDGSGREDNEQFF.

This clonotype was observed many times. V is TRBV12-3 or TRBV12-4 and J is TRBJ1-1; D gene unclear. V lost 7 bases and J lost 1, with 7 bases in between. This CDR3 is 12 amino acids long. CDR3 region: CASTAGNTEAFF. Written as DNA, the CDR3 is TGTGCCAGCACCGCAGGGAACACTGAAGCTTTCTTT.

For the CDR3, the DNA is TGTGCCAGCAGCCGGGGACAGGAGCTCGCTAACTATGGCTACACCTTC. This sequence encodes CASSRGQELANYGYTF. This chain links TRBV7-2 with TRBJ1-2; 8 bases match TRBD1. Germline CDR1 reads SGHTA; CDR2 reads FQGNSA. The CDR3 extends over 16 amino acids. The V gene end was trimmed by 5 bases and the J gene end by 0 bases; junction bases not matched to a gene: 8. The complete variable domain, with remaining parts taken from reference TRBV7-2 and TRBJ1-2, reads GAGVSQSPSNKVTEKGKDVELRCDPISGHTALYWYRQSLGQGLEFLIYFQGNSAPDKSGLPSDRFSAERTGGSVSTLTIQRTQQEDSAVYLCASSRGQELANYGYTFGSGTRLTVV.

This clonotype was seen more than once but under ten times. The chain couples TRBV20-1 to TRBJ2-1; possible D gene TRBD2, 7 bases. V dropped 6 bases and J dropped 5 bases, with 17 bases sitting between them. This CDR3 is built from 14 residues. CDR1 and CDR2 from the germline V gene are DFQATT and SNEGSKA (reference sequence). As DNA, the CDR3 is TGCAGTGCGCTAGGGGGAGGGAATAACAATGAGCAGTTCTTC. Translation: CSALGGGNNNEQFF.

In this sample, this clonotype turned up many times. V usage is TRBV28 and J usage is TRBJ2-2, with no clear D. Trimming stripped 3 bases from V and 2 bases from J, with 13 bases between. The CDR3 runs 16 residues. Germline V lookup: CDR1 MDHEN, CDR2 SYDVKM. CDR3 DNA sequence: TGTGCCAGCAGTTTCACCTCCCCCGGTAACACCGGGGAGCTGTTTTTT. This encodes CASSFTSPGNTGELFF.